This TCR beta chain comes out of a study of cytomegalovirus exposure and HLA in healthy donors. The study, taken as a whole, reports: Listed as cytomegalovirus-associated were more than 150 TCR beta chains. Prediction of most subjects' HLA-A and HLA-B alleles by TCR beta sequences was reportedly accurate.

Points on this clone: The antigen is not known.

CDR3 length: 18 amino acids. In germline, CDR1 is LNHDA, CDR2 SQIVND (reference sequence). Trimming took 1 base from V and 1 from J, leaving 14 bases between them. The PCR ran on 60 Vbeta and 13 Jbeta primers. Some clones are missing from TCRdb's copy, which holds only in-frame ones; the method was immunoSEQ multiplex PCR. Of about 90,000 clones listed, under 85% are singletons. The chain couples TRBV19 to TRBJ2-6, with D tentatively TRBD1 (5 bases). Material: PBMCs. The receptor comes from a man younger than 45 in good health and CMV-seronegative. CDR3 DNA sequence: TGTGCCAGTAGTATAGTTCAGGGTTTTTTATCTGGGGCCAACGTCCTGACTTTC. Translated, it gives CASSIVQGFLSGANVLTF.